This note documents a single TCR beta chain sequence. What it binds is not known. Vbeta (60) and Jbeta (13) primers were used in the PCR. Clones were sequenced by immunoSEQ multiplex PCR, and TCRdb holds only the in-frame ones, with some missing. The sample includes a few hundred thousand clones, around 80% of them seen just once. The CDR3 has 16 amino acids. Germline V lookup: CDR1 MNHEY, CDR2 SMNVEV (reference sequence). Germline trimming cut 8 bases from V and 6 bases from J; bases unmatched to any gene: 10. Although they were nominally healthy when sampled, donors likely had unrecorded immune exposures. This sample is drawn from a study of cytomegalovirus exposure and HLA in healthy donors. Study findings and constraints: After further analysis at a later stage, roughly 16,000 TCR beta sequences were associated with HLA alleles at 0.05 false discovery rate. Later analysis associated a missense DCLRE1C variant with TCR beta V- and J-gene trimming.

The clonotype originates from a girl aged 2-10 years in good health and CMV-seronegative. The sequenced sample consisted of PBMCs. V gene TRBV27 combines with J gene TRBJ2-2; TRBD1 aligns across 12 bases. The CDR3 sequence is CASGTGGPLRPGELFF. Written as DNA, the CDR3 is TGTGCCAGCGGGACAGGGGGCCCTCTCAGGCCCGGGGAGCTGTTTTTT.